Below, 2 T cell receptor beta chains from the same sample are listed, as sequenced in a study of blood T cell repertoires in COVID-19. Clones were sequenced by immunoSEQ multiplex PCR, and TCRdb holds only the in-frame ones, with some missing. The table has 100,000 to 150,000 clones, about 89% seen once. The sample comprised peripheral blood. These receptors were obtained from a man aged 50 to 60 with active or convalescent COVID-19.

Note on this clone: Sequence at one end of the junction differs from germline and may be a read error. V and J are TRBV3-1 (or the pseudogene TRBV3-2) and TRBJ2-3; 7 bases agree with TRBD1. Germline CDR1 is LGHDT and CDR2 is YNNKEL (reference sequence). The CDR3 is 12 amino acids. This CDR3 is CASSQDGTEYTF. The CDR3, as DNA: TGTGCCAGCAGCCAAGACGGGACAGAGTACACTTTT.

The chain links TRBV29-1 to TRBJ2-1; 7 bases fit TRBD1. V was clipped by 7 bases and J by 1 base; unmatched bases: 7. This CDR3 contains 14 residues. Germline-derived CDR1 and CDR2 are SQVTM and ANQGSEA. CDR3 sequence: CSAATTGSYNEQFF. The CDR3 region has the DNA TGCAGCGCCGCCACGACAGGGTCCTACAATGAGCAGTTCTTC.